Listed here is a single T cell receptor beta chain. Antigen: not known. During the collection period, no donor immune events like infections were recorded. There are 14 residues in the CDR3. Per the germline V gene, CDR1 is LNHDA and CDR2 is SQIVND (reference sequence). V shed 6 bases and J shed 5 bases, with 14 bases lying between them. Generated by immunoSEQ multiplex PCR, the TCRdb table keeps only in-frame clones and is missing some. The table records approximately 100,000 clones, around 89% of them present only once. The record originates from a study of identifying expanded T cells in peripheral blood. Study results and caveats: Over approximately two and four weeks, about 15 and 18 clones changed, versus around 1.2 between replicates. Clone count variance between roughly 2-week samples rose with total template count.

This clonotype was obtained from a person aged 18 to 70 in good health. The specimen was blood. V usage is TRBV19 and J usage is TRBJ1-5; D gene ambiguous. The CDR3 reads CASRSRSHDQPQHF. The CDR3 region has the DNA TGTGCCAGTAGGTCCCGAAGTCACGATCAGCCCCAGCATTTT.